In this sample, the clone carrying this TCR beta chain turned up once. The CDR3 covers 16 residues. The germline CDR1 and CDR2 sequences are SGHRS and YFSETQ. Trimming at V came to 3 bases and at J to 3 bases, leaving 10 bases not matched to a gene. The method was immunoSEQ multiplex PCR; TCRdb's version includes in-frame clones alone and lacks a portion of them. Found here are around 150,000 clones, about four fifths of them singletons; the top ten hold about 3.4%. This entry comes from a study of blood T cell repertoires in COVID-19. Study background: T cells, B-cell-depleted T cells, or PBMCs provided the cDNA or gDNA that served as material.

The chain combines TRBV5-1 with TRBJ2-5; 8 bases map to TRBD1. The sequencing sample was made of PBMCs or T cells enriched from blood (not recorded which). The sequence came from a woman in her fifties or sixties with acute COVID-19. The CDR3 spells CASSSGQGAGEETQYF. Written as DNA, the CDR3 is TGCGCCAGCAGCTCGGGGCAGGGGGCTGGAGAAGAGACCCAGTACTTC.